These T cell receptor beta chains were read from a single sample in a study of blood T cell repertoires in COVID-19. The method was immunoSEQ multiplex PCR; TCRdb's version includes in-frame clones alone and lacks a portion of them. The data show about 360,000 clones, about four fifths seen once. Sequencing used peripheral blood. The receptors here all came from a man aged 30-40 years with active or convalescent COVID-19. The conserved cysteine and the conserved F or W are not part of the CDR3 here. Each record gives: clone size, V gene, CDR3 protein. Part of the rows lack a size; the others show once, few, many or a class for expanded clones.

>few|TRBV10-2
ASLASGGRDTGELF
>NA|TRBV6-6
ASSYSAHDYGYT
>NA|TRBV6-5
ASSSLRELNIQY
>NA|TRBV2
ASSEHAGEETDTQY
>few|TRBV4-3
ASSRTRNTEAF
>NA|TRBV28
ASSFAGVGYEQY
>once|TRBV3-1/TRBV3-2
ASSLPGLAESTDTQY
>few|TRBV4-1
ASSQDTRQGNQPQH
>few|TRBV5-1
ASSLGGGWELF
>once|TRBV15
ATSSQTGQAFYEQY
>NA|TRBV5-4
ASSTDSLETQY
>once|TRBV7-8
ASSKDWTGSYEQY
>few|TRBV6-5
ASSYTDRRDGYT
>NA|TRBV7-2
ASSFRLAGPYEQY
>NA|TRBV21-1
ASSKSRRPQGDEQY
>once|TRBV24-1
ATSGTEINNEQF